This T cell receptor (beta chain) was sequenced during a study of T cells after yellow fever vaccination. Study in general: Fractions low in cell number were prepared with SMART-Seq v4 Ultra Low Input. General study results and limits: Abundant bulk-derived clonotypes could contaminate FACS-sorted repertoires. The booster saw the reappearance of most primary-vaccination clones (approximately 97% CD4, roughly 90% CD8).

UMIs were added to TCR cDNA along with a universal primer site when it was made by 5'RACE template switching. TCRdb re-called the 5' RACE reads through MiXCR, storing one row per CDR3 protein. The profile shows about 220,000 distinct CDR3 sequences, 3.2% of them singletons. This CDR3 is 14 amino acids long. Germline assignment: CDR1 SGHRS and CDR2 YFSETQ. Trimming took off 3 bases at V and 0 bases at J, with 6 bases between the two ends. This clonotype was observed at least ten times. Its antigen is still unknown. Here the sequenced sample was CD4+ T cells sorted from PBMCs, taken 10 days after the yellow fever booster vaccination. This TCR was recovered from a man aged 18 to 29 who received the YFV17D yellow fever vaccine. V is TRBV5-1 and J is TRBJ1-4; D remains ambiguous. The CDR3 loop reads CASSSGTTNEKLFF. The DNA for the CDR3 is TGCGCCAGCAGCTCAGGAACAACTAATGAAAAACTGTTTTTT. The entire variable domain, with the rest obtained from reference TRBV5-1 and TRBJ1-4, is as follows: KAGVTQTPRYLIKTRGQQVTLSCSPISGHRSVSWYQQTPGQGLQFLFEYFSETQRNKGNFPGRFSGRQFSNSRSEMNVSTLELGDSALYLCASSSGTTNEKLFFGSGTQLSVL.